One and the same sample provided the 28 T cell receptor beta chains below, sequenced in a study of T cells in women clearing cervical HPV infection (dated by TCRdb to the late 2010s). The library was produced with the immunoSEQ multiplex PCR assay. The clones in this table, taken by TCRdb from immuneACCESS, are in-frame only. Not every clone is retained; where verified, under half of the shortfall comes from an unresolved V gene, and the cause of the rest is unknown. The sample's table covers 40,000 to 55,000 clones. The ten largest clones represent approximately 1.2% of the sample. The sample taken for sequencing was blood buffy coat. The source is a woman aged 18 to 75 with a cervical HPV16 infection that either progressed to CIN3+ or cleared (not recorded which).

Regarding this clone: Read sequence stops 3 residues before the CDR3 end, and the germline J gene provides the missing end. J is TRBJ2-3 and V is TRBV19, with D perhaps matching TRBD2 (7 bases). The CDR3 contains 15 residues. Germline-derived CDR1 and CDR2 are LNHDA and SQIVND (reference sequence). The CDR3 spells CASSLGGRGQETQYF. The covered CDR3 bases are TGTGCCAGTAGCCTGGGGGGGCGGGGGCAAGAGACG.

With regard to this clone: From the germline J gene comes the end of the CDR3, since the read stops 3 residues before it. This chain joins TRBV19 and TRBJ1-6; TRBD1 might be the D (5 bases). CDR1 is LNHDA, CDR2 SQIVND, per germline (reference sequence). The ends were cut back, 7 bases at V and 9 bases at J, with 13 bases in the middle. This CDR3 spans 13 amino acids. The CDR3 bases that were read are TGTGCCAGTAATCAGGGTGGTGGTTCACCC. Encoded protein: CASNQGGGSP. The whole CDR3 protein reads CASNQGGGSPLHF.

A note on this clone: The sequenced fragment ends 3 residues before the CDR3 boundary, so the rest is inferred from the germline J gene. V usage is TRBV5-1 and J usage is TRBJ2-2; D not certain. Germline assignment: CDR1 SGHRS and CDR2 YFSETQ. This CDR3 comprises 13 residues. V was pared by 1 base and J by 6 bases, with 7 bases between. The CDR3 protein is CASSLPVSGELFF. Partial CDR3 DNA: TGCGCCAGCAGCTTGCCCGTTTCCGGGGAG. Complete variable domain (other parts from reference TRBV5-1 and TRBJ2-2): KAGVTQTPRYLIKTRGQQVTLSCSPISGHRSVSWYQQTPGQGLQFLFEYFSETQRNKGNFPGRFSGRQFSNSRSEMNVSTLELGDSALYLCASSLPVSGELFFGEGSRLTVL.

A remark on this clone: The read comes to an end 3 residues before the CDR3 does, leaving the germline J gene to fill in the end. V gene TRBV5-6 combines with J gene TRBJ1-6; weak D call: TRBD1 (5 bases). V shed 4 bases and J shed 7 bases, with 15 bases lying between them. The CDR3 is 15 amino acids. Germline-derived CDR1 and CDR2 are SGHDT and YYEEEE. The CDR3 loop reads CASSPPDTGNSPLHF. Partial CDR3 DNA: TGTGCCAGCAGCCCCCCGGACACAGGAAATTCACCC.

In the case of this clone: The missing CDR3 end, 3 residues past where the read stops, is filled in from the germline J gene. Distinct nucleotide sequences in the sample also encode this CDR3. J is TRBJ1-5 and V is TRBV18; 11 bases match TRBD1. CDR3 length: 18 residues. V lost 1 base and J lost 0; bases outside the gene matches: 5. Germline assignment: CDR1 KGHSH and CDR2 LQKENI. Incomplete CDR3 DNA: TGTGCCAGCTCACCACGGACAGGGGGCGATTATAGCAATCAGCCC. Translation: CASSPRTGGDYSNQP. The full CDR3 reads CASSPRTGGDYSNQPQHF.

Of note for this clone: Read sequence stops 3 residues before the CDR3 end, and the germline J gene provides the missing end. This rearrangement joins TRBV6-2 or TRBV6-3 to TRBJ2-7; 9 bases line up with TRBD2. The CDR3 sequence is 17 residues long. In germline, CDR1 is MNHEY, CDR2 SVGEGT. Trimming took 4 bases from V and 4 from J; bases not matched to a gene: 14. The CDR3 reads CASSLQLAGTRGYEQYF. The CDR3 bases that were read are TGTGCCAGCAGTTTACAACTAGCGGGTACCAGGGGTTACGAG.

About this clone itself: Coverage ceases 3 residues before the CDR3 finishes, and the germline J gene fills in the end. This chain links TRBV7-6 with TRBJ2-6; D is unresolved. CDR1 is SGHVS, CDR2 FNYEAQ, per germline. The V end was cut by 1 base, the J end by 0 bases, with 13 bases between. CDR3 length: 18 residues. The CDR3 here is CASSLDPKGSSGANVLTF. The CDR3 bases that were read are TGTGCCAGCAGCTTAGATCCCAAGGGCAGCTCTGGGGCCAACGTC.

As to this clone: The CDR3 is cut off 3 residues early in the read; its end comes from the germline J gene. The V gene is TRBV5-6, the J gene TRBJ2-7; D gene uncertain. Germline-derived CDR1 and CDR2 are SGHDT and YYEEEE. The germline V and J ends were trimmed by 3 bases and 1 base, with 8 bases remaining between them. CDR3 length equals 13 residues. The CDR3 DNA, read in part, is TGTGCCAGCAGCTGGAGCGAGTCCTACGAG. Translated: CASSWSESYE. The CDR3 reads in full as CASSWSESYEQYF.

Concerning this clone: The missing CDR3 end, 3 residues past where the read stops, is filled in from the germline J gene. This chain connects TRBV20-1 to TRBJ2-4; the D gene is possibly TRBD2 (7 bases). This CDR3 is 15 amino acids long. Trimming removed 5 bases from V and 1 base from J, with 15 bases in between. Germline V CDR1 and CDR2: DFQATT, SNEGSKA (reference sequence). The CDR3 sequence is CSAPGGPAAKNIQYF. The DNA read from the CDR3 is TGCAGTGCTCCCGGGGGGCCGGCGGCCAAAAACATT.

Remarks on this clone: The read finishes 3 residues shy of the CDR3 end, and the germline J gene is used to complete it. The rearrangement joins TRBV19 to TRBJ1-5; 11 bases line up with TRBD1. V dropped 1 base and J dropped 7; count of bases not matched to a gene: 6. CDR1 and CDR2 from the germline V gene are LNHDA and SQIVND (reference sequence). CDR3 length: 16 amino acids. The DNA read from the CDR3 is TGTGCCAGTAGTATAGGGGACAGGGGGTTTAGGCAGCCC. It translates to CASSIGDRGFRQP. The CDR3 reads in full as CASSIGDRGFRQPQHF.

Points on this clone: Germline and junction disagree at one end, which may indicate a read error. The read finishes 3 residues shy of the CDR3 end, and the germline J gene is used to complete it. The chain links TRBV4-2 to TRBJ2-7; 9 bases are shared with TRBD1. Germline CDR1 LGHNA, CDR2 YNFKEQ. CDR3 size: 16 residues. The CDR3 sequence is CASSQSTTGGSYEQYF. The sequenced part of the CDR3 DNA is TGCGCCAGCAGCCAATCAACGACAGGGGGCTCCTACGAG.

This clone ranks as medium-sized in terms of frequency. CDR3 in amino acids: CASSLNDRGLAKNIQYF. The CDR3 bases that were read are TGTGCCAGCAGCTTAAACGACAGGGGGTTAGCCAAAAACATT. The rearrangement uses TRBV7-8 and TRBJ2-4; TRBD1 agrees at 9 bases. The CDR3 end falls 3 residues outside the read, so it is completed with the germline J gene. V shed 2 bases, J shed 0 bases, and the junction held 5 bases outside the gene matches. CDR1 and CDR2 (germline): SGHVS, FQNEAQ. CDR3 length: 17 amino acids.

Concerning this clone itself: Read data end 3 residues before the CDR3 end; the end is taken from the germline J gene. J is TRBJ2-1 and V is TRBV19; D is unclear. The germline gives CDR1 LNHDA, CDR2 SQIVND (reference sequence). The V and J ends lost 5 bases and 2 bases respectively, with 7 bases between them. The CDR3 spans 13 residues. The sequenced part of the CDR3 DNA is TGTGCCAGTAGTGAGGCGGCCTACAATGAG. As protein: CASSEAAYNE. The CDR3 in its entirety is CASSEAAYNEQFF. Complete variable domain (other parts from reference TRBV19 and TRBJ2-1): DGGITQSPKYLFRKEGQNVTLSCEQNLNHDAMYWYRQDPGQGLRLIYYSQIVNDFQKGDIAEGYSVSREKKESFPLTVTSAQKNPTAFYLCASSEAAYNEQFFGPGTRLTVL.

CDR3 sequence: CASSLGYGYTF. CDR3 DNA, as far as it was read: TGTGCCAGCAGCTTAGGCTATGGC. The chain employs TRBV5-6 and TRBJ1-2, with D unclear. The read finishes 3 residues shy of the CDR3 end, and the germline J gene is used to complete it. This CDR3 region has 11 residues. The germline CDR1 and CDR2 sequences are SGHDT and YYEEEE. Trimming left V 2 bases short and J 4 bases short, with 3 bases between.

Details on this clone: The missing CDR3 end, 3 residues past where the read stops, is filled in from the germline J gene. The chain carries TRBV7-7 and TRBJ2-2; 11 bases map to TRBD1. This CDR3 is 15 amino acids long. The germline gives CDR1 SSHAT, CDR2 FNYEAQ (reference sequence). The J segment lost 7 bases and the V segment lost 5 bases, leaving 6 bases of the junction unmatched. The DNA read from the CDR3 is TGTGCCAGCAGCCTGCGGACAGGGGGCCACGGGGAG. This gives the protein CASSLRTGGHGE. The complete CDR3 sequence is CASSLRTGGHGELFF.

Worth noting for this clone: From the germline J gene comes the end of the CDR3, since the read stops 3 residues before it. The rearrangement uses TRBV6-1 and TRBJ2-7; 8 bases align to TRBD1. J gave up 2 bases and V 4 bases, and 10 bases lay outside the gene matches. This CDR3 is built from 16 residues. Germline CDR1 is MNHNS and CDR2 is SASEGT. Here the CDR3 reads CASSGPLTGGPYEQYF. CDR3 bases read: TGTGCCAGCAGTGGCCCTCTTACAGGGGGGCCCTACGAG.

As regards this clone: The read finishes 3 residues shy of the CDR3 end, and the germline J gene is used to complete it. The V call is TRBV20-1, the J call TRBJ2-3; weak D call: TRBD2 (6 bases). The CDR3 runs 14 residues. The germline V gene has CDR1 DFQATT and CDR2 SNEGSKA (reference sequence). Deletions cut 1 base from V and 4 bases from J, with 12 bases between. The CDR3 DNA, read in part, is TGCAGTGCTAGAGCGACATGGGGGGCAGATACG. This encodes CSARATWGADT. The entire CDR3 is CSARATWGADTQYF.

As concerns this clone: The missing CDR3 end, 3 residues past where the read stops, is filled in from the germline J gene. The chain combines TRBV20-1 with TRBJ2-5; 8 nucleotides match TRBD2. J gave up 7 bases and V 6 bases, and 10 bases lay outside the gene matches. The CDR3 sequence is 13 residues long. Germline values: CDR1 DFQATT, CDR2 SNEGSKA (reference sequence). Incomplete CDR3 DNA: TGCAGTGCCCCTGCGGGGGGCGCAGGGACC. Protein: CSAPAGGAGT. The CDR3, in full, reads CSAPAGGAGTQYF.

Concerning this clone itself: The read terminates 3 residues before the CDR3 end, so the remaining end is supplied by the germline J gene. The chain employs TRBV6-2 or TRBV6-3 and TRBJ1-1, with D possibly matching TRBD1 (5 bases). CDR1 MNHEY and CDR2 SVGEGT come from the germline V gene. Deletions cut 7 bases from V and 5 bases from J, with 20 bases between. The CDR3 length is 15 residues. The CDR3 protein is CASTVPGRGSTEAFF. The CDR3 bases that were read are TGTGCCAGCACGGTTCCGGGAAGGGGTTCGACTGAA.

The sequenced CDR3 bases are TGCAGTGCTAGGGCCCCTGTGGGGCTGAGGAATGGCGAG. As protein: CSARAPVGLRNGE. From start to end, the CDR3 is CSARAPVGLRNGEQYF. V gene TRBV20-1 combines with J gene TRBJ2-7, with D tentatively TRBD1 (5 bases). The CDR3 is cut off 3 residues early in the read; its end comes from the germline J gene. This CDR3 contains 16 residues. With 3 bases removed from V and 6 bases from J, the gap between germline ends came to 24 bases. The germline gives CDR1 DFQATT, CDR2 SNEGSKA (reference sequence).

Concerning this clone itself: The CDR3 is cut off 3 residues early in the read; its end comes from the germline J gene. The chain couples TRBV5-1 to TRBJ2-1; D is unclear. Germline V gene data show CDR1 as SGHRS and CDR2 as YFSETQ. V lost 4 bases and J 0 bases, leaving 14 bases between the germline ends. The CDR3 loop spans 16 amino acids. CDR3 DNA (partial): TGCGCCAGCAGCGCCGGTAGTCGTGACTCCTACAATGAG. Protein sequence: CASSAGSRDSYNE. The whole CDR3 region reads CASSAGSRDSYNEQFF.

A note on this clone: The read finishes 3 residues shy of the CDR3 end, and the germline J gene is used to complete it. The chain couples TRBV5-4 to TRBJ2-7; TRBD2 is a possible D gene (5 bases). V shed 0 bases and J shed 3 bases, with 10 bases lying between them. Per germline, CDR1 SGHNT and CDR2 YYREEE (reference sequence). The CDR3 extends over 14 amino acids. Partial CDR3 DNA: TGTGCCAGCAGCTTGGAATTAGCGAGCTACGAG. It encodes CASSLELASYE. The full-length CDR3 reads as CASSLELASYEQYF.

A word on this clone: The read comes to an end 3 residues before the CDR3 does, leaving the germline J gene to fill in the end. The chain carries TRBV10-2 and TRBJ2-5, with a possible D match to TRBD2 (6 bases). This CDR3 is 16 amino acids long. CDR1 is WSHSY, CDR2 SAAADI, per germline. The V end was cut by 1 base, the J end by 4 bases, with 16 bases between. The part of the CDR3 DNA that was read is TGCGCCAGCAGTGAGTGGGAAAGCGGGTCAGGAGAGACC. Amino acid sequence: CASSEWESGSGET. The whole CDR3 region reads CASSEWESGSGETQYF.

About this clone: The sequenced fragment ends 3 residues before the CDR3 boundary, so the rest is inferred from the germline J gene. V is TRBV5-6 and J is TRBJ1-3; D remains unclear. V lost 1 base, J lost 0 bases, and 5 bases lay in between. Germline assignment: CDR1 SGHDT and CDR2 YYEEEE. This CDR3 comprises 14 residues. Partial CDR3 DNA: TGTGCCAGCAGCTTGAGACACTCTGGAAACACC. This translates into CASSLRHSGNT. The CDR3 in its entirety is CASSLRHSGNTIYF.

On this clone: The CDR3 end falls 3 residues outside the read, so it is completed with the germline J gene. The rearrangement uses TRBV5-1 and TRBJ1-4; 10 bases line up with TRBD1. Germline CDR1 and CDR2: SGHRS and YFSETQ. The CDR3 runs 15 residues. V shed 4 bases, J shed 10 bases, and the junction held 10 bases outside the gene matches. The DNA read from the CDR3 is TGCGCCAGCAGCGTGGGGACAGGGGCGCGTGTAAAA. Its translation: CASSVGTGARVK. The complete CDR3 reads CASSVGTGARVKLFF.

A note on this clone: The read falls 3 residues short of the CDR3 end, and the missing part is taken from the germline J gene. The chain couples TRBV4-1 to TRBJ2-2; 8 nucleotides agree with TRBD1. This CDR3 contains 17 residues. Trimming at V came to 0 bases and at J to 5 bases, leaving 8 bases not matched to a gene. Germline-derived CDR1 and CDR2 are MGHRA and YSYEKL. CDR3 DNA, as far as it was read: TGCGCCAGCAGCCAAGACCCGGGCAGGGGGCGGACCGGGGAG. Protein sequence: CASSQDPGRGRTGE. The whole CDR3 protein reads CASSQDPGRGRTGELFF.

Note on this clone: The read falls 3 residues short of the CDR3 end, and the missing part is taken from the germline J gene. The J gene is TRBJ1-1, the V gene TRBV30, with D unclear. Germline assignment: CDR1 GTSNPN and CDR2 SVGIG (reference sequence). The CDR3 covers 12 residues. Trimming removed 2 bases from V and 5 bases from J, with 9 bases in between. The CDR3 protein is CAWSFHLTEAFF. The DNA read from the CDR3 is TGTGCCTGGAGTTTCCACTTGACTGAA.

Notes on this clone: The CDR3 end is not reached by the read, which stops 3 residues before it; the germline J gene fills it in. V usage is TRBV5-4 and J usage is TRBJ2-7, with a weak D call TRBD1 (6 bases). V dropped 4 bases and J dropped 2 bases, with 13 bases sitting between them. The CDR3 is 14 amino acids. Germline-derived CDR1 and CDR2 are SGHNT and YYREEE (reference sequence). The part of the CDR3 DNA that was read is TGTGCCAGCAGCCTACCACAGGGTACCTACGAG. Its protein is CASSLPQGTYE. The whole CDR3 is CASSLPQGTYEQYF.